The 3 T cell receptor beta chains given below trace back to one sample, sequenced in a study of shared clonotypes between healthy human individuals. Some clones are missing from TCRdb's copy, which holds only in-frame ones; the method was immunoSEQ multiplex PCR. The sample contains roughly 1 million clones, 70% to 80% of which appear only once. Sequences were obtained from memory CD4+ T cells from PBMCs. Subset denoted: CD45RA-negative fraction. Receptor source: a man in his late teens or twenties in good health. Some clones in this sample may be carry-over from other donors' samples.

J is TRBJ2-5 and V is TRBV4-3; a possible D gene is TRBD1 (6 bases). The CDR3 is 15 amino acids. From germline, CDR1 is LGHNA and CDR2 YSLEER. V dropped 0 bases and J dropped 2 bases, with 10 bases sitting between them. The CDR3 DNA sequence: TGCGCCAGCAGCCAAGATCTGACAGGACAAGAGACCCAGTACTTC. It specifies CASSQDLTGQETQYF.

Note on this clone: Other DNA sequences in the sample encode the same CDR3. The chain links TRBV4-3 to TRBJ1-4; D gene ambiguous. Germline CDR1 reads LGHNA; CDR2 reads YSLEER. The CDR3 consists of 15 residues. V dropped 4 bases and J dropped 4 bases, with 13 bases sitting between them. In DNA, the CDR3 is TGCGCCAGCAGCCGAAACGGGATCCTTAATGAAAAACTGTTTTTT. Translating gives CASSRNGILNEKLFF.

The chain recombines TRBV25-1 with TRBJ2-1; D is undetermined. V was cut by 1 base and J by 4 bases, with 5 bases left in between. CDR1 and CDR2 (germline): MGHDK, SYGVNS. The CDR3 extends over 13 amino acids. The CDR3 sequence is CASSESTYNEQFF. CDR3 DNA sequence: TGTGCCAGCAGTGAATCTACTTACAATGAGCAGTTCTTC. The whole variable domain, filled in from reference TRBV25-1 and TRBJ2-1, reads EADIYQTPRYLVIGTGKKITLECSQTMGHDKMYWYQQDPGMELHLIHYSYGVNSTEKGDLSSESTVSRIRTEHFPLTLESARPSHTSQYLCASSESTYNEQFFGPGTRLTVL.